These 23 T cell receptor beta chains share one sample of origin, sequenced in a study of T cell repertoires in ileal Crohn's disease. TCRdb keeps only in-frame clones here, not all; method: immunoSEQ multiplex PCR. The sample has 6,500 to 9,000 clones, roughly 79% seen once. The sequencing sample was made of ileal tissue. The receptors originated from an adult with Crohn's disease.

CDR3 sequence: CASSIDGTGEQPQHF. The CDR3 nucleotides read TGTGCCAGTAGTATAGATGGGACAGGGGAACAGCCCCAGCATTTT. This chain connects TRBV19 to TRBJ1-5; TRBD1 matches at 10 bases. CDR1 is LNHDA, CDR2 SQIVND, per germline (reference sequence). The CDR3 has 15 residues. The J segment lost 7 bases and the V segment lost 0 bases, leaving 3 bases of the junction unmatched.

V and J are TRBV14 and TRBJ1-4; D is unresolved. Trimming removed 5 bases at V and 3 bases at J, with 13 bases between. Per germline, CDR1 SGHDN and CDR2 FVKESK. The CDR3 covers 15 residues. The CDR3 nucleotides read TGTGCCAGCAGCTCTACGGGTTTGGCTAATGAAAAACTGTTTTTT. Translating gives CASSSTGLANEKLFF.

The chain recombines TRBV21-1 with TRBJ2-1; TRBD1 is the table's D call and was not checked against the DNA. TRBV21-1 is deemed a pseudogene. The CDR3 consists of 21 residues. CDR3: CASSKISGQGRRAATYNEQFF. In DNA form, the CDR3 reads TGTGCCAGCAGCAAAATCTCAGGACAGGGTCGAAGGGCTGCTACCTACAATGAGCAGTTCTTC.

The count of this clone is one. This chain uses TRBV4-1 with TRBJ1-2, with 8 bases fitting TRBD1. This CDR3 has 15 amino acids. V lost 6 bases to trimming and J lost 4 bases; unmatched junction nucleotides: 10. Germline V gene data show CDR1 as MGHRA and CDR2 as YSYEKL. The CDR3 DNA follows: TGCGCCAGCAGTCAGGCGAACGGACAGGGCTATGGCTACACCTTC. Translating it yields CASSQANGQGYGYTF.

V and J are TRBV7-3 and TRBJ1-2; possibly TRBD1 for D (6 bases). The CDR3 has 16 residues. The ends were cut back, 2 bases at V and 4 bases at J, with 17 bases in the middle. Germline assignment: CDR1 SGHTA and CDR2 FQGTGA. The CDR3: CASSLPAGGGFYGYTF. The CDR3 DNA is TGTGCCAGCAGCTTACCGGCGGGGGGGGGCTTCTATGGCTACACCTTC.

CDR3 nucleotides: TGTGCCAGCAGGGGAACAGGGGGCGGATACGAGCAGTACTTC. Its protein is CASRGTGGGYEQYF. The chain employs TRBV7-2 and TRBJ2-7; 9 nucleotides match TRBD1. Looked up from germline, CDR1 is SGHTA and CDR2 is FQGNSA. V trimming: 6 bases; J trimming: 4 bases; junction bases outside the gene matches: 7. This CDR3 region has 14 residues.

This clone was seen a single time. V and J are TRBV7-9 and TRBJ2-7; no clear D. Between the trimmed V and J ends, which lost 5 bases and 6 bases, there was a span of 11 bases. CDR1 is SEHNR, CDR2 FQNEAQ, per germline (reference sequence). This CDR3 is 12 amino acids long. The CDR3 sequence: CASSPGPVEQYF. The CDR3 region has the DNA TGTGCCAGCAGCCCTGGGCCCGTCGAGCAGTACTTC.

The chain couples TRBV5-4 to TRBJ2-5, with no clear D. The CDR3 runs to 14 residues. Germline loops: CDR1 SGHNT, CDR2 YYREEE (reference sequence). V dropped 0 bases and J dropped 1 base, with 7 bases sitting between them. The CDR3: CASSLGVGQETQYF. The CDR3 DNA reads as TGTGCCAGCAGCTTGGGCGTCGGCCAAGAGACCCAGTACTTC.

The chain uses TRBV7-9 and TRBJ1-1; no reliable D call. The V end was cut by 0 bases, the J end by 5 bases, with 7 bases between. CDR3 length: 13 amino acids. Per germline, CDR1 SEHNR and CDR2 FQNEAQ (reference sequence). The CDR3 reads CASSLASGTEAFF. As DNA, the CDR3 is TGTGCCAGCAGCTTAGCATCGGGAACTGAAGCTTTCTTT.

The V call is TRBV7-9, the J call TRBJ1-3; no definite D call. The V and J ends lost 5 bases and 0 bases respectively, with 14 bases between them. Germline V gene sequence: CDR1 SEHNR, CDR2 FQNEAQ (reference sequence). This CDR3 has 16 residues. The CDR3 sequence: CASSRGSVSSGNTIYF. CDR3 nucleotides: TGTGCCAGCAGCCGCGGATCAGTGTCCTCTGGAAACACCATATATTTT.

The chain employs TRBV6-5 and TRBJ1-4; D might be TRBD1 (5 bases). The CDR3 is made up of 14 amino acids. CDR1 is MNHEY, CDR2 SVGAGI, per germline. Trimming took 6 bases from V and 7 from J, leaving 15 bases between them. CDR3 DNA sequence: TGTGCCAGCAGCCCTCAGGGTCGGAGTGAAAAACTGTTTTTT. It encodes CASSPQGRSEKLFF.

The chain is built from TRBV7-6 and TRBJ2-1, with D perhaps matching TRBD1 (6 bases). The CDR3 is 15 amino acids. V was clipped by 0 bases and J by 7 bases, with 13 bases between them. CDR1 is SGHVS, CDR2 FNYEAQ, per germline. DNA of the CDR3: TGTGCCAGCAGCTTAGCACAGGGAGAATGGAATGAGCAGTTCTTC. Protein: CASSLAQGEWNEQFF.

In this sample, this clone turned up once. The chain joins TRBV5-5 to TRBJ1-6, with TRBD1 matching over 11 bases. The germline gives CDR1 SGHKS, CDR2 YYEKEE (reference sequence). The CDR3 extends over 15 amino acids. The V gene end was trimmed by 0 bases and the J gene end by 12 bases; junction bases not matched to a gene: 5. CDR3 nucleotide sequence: TGTGCCAGCAGCTTGGTGGGACAGGGGGTTAGACCCCTCCACTTT. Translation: CASSLVGQGVRPLHF.

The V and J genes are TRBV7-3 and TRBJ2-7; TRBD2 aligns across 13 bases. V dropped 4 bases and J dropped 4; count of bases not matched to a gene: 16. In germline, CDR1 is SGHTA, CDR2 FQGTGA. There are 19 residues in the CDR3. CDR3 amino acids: CASSSGLAGAPLQPYEQYF. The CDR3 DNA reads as TGTGCCAGCAGCTCCGGACTAGCGGGAGCCCCACTACAACCTTACGAGCAGTACTTC.

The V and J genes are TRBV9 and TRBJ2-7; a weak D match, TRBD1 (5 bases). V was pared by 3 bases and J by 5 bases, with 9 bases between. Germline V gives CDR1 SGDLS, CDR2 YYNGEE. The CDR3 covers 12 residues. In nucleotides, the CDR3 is TGTGCCAGCAGCGAACAAGGGGACGAGCAGTACTTC. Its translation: CASSEQGDEQYF. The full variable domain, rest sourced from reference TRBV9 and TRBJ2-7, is DSGVTQTPKHLITATGQRVTLRCSPRSGDLSVYWYQQSLDQGLQFLIQYYNGEERAKGNILERFSAQQFPDLHSELNLSSLELGDSALYFCASSEQGDEQYFGPGTRLTVT.

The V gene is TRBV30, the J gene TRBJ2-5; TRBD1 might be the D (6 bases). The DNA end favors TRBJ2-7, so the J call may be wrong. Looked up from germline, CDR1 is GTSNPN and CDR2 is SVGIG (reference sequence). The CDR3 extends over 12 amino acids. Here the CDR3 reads CAWDRKTYEQYF. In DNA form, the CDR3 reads TGTGCCTGGGACAGGAAAACCTACGAGCAGTACTTC.

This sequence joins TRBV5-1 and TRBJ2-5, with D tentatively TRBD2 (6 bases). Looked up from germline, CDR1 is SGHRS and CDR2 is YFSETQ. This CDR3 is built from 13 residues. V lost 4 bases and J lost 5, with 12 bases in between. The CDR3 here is CASSVGLGETQYF. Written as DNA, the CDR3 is TGCGCCAGCAGCGTGGGACTTGGCGAGACCCAGTACTTC.

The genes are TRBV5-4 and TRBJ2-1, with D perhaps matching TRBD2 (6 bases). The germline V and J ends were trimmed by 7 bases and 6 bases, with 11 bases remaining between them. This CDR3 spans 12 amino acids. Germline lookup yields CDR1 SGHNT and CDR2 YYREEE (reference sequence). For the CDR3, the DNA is TGTGCCAGCTCAGAGCGGGTCAATGAGCAGTTCTTC. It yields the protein CASSERVNEQFF.

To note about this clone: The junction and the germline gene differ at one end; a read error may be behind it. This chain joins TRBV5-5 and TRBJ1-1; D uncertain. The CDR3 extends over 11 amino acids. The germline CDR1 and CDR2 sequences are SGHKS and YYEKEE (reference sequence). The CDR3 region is CASSLSRRRDF. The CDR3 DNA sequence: TGTGCCAGCAGCTTGAGTCGGCGGAGGGACTTT.

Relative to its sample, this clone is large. The CDR3 region is CASRGTGQGDTEAFF. CDR3 bases: TGTGCCAGCAGGGGAACAGGACAGGGGGACACTGAAGCTTTCTTT. The rearrangement uses TRBV6-1 and TRBJ1-1; 10 bases are shared with TRBD1. Germline values: CDR1 MNHNS, CDR2 SASEGT. V was clipped by 6 bases and J by 3 bases; unmatched bases: 7. The CDR3 contains 15 residues.

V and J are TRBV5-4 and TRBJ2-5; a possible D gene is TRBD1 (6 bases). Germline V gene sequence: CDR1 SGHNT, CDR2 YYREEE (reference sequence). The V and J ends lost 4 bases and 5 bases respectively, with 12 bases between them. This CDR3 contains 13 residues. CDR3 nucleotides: TGTGCCAGCAGCCCGGACAGAAAGGAGACCCAGTACTTC. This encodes CASSPDRKETQYF.

CDR3 sequence (DNA): TGCGCCAGCAGGGAGGGGACCAGAGATGAGACTGAAGCTTTCTTT. Its translation: CASREGTRDETEAFF. The chain carries TRBV5-1 and TRBJ1-1; maybe TRBD1 (5 bases). Germline CDR1 SGHRS, CDR2 YFSETQ. Trimming pared 5 bases from V and 5 bases from J, leaving 19 bases between. The CDR3 spans 15 residues.

CDR3 loop: CASNRGGTGIYEQYF. DNA of the CDR3: TGTGCCAGTAATCGCGGCGGGACAGGGATCTACGAGCAGTACTTC. The J gene is TRBJ2-7, the V gene TRBV19; 9 bases fit TRBD1. Germline V CDR1 and CDR2: LNHDA, SQIVND (reference sequence). V trimming: 7 bases; J trimming: 3 bases; junction bases outside the gene matches: 10. The CDR3 has 15 amino acids.